A selection of T cell receptor beta chains follows, all from one sample in a study of technical replicates of blood from a few donors. Sequencing used immunoSEQ multiplex PCR; TCRdb keeps in-frame clones, though not all of them. The sample records 75,000 to 95,000 clones, roughly 96% being singletons. Sequencing used T cells isolated from PBMCs. Source of these receptors: a human donor in good health. The CDR3 runs from the conserved cysteine through the conserved F or W. Fields, in order: D gene, V gene, clone size, J gene, CDR3 DNA, CDR3 protein. A D gene is named only where the DNA matches it firmly. Size values are once, few and many counts, or a class for expanded clones, and some rows have none.

d_gene: -; v_gene: TRBV6-5; abundance: -; j_gene: TRBJ1-2; CDR3nt: TGTGCCAGCAGTTACTCGAAATTCGGGGGGCGAGGCTACACCTTC; CDR3aa: CASSYSKFGGRGYTF
d_gene: TRBD1; v_gene: TRBV14; abundance: -; j_gene: TRBJ2-3; CDR3nt: TGTGCCAGCAGCCAAAGATCCCTCTTTGGACAGGGGTTTTCAGATACGCAGTATTTT; CDR3aa: CASSQRSLFGQGFSDTQYF
d_gene: -; v_gene: TRBV4-2; abundance: -; j_gene: TRBJ2-1; CDR3nt: TGTGCCAGCAGCCAAGATGGGCAGGGGCTCGATGAGCAGTTCTTC; CDR3aa: CASSQDGQGLDEQFF
d_gene: -; v_gene: TRBV5-6; abundance: once; j_gene: TRBJ2-5; CDR3nt: TGTGCCAGCAATCCACCCCAGGGACAAGAGACCCAGTACTTC; CDR3aa: CASNPPQGQETQYF
d_gene: -; v_gene: TRBV28; abundance: -; j_gene: TRBJ2-1; CDR3nt: TGTGCCAGCAGTTTATTCGGAAATGGTGGGACTGACAATGAGCAGTTCTTC; CDR3aa: CASSLFGNGGTDNEQFF
d_gene: TRBD1; v_gene: TRBV19; abundance: once; j_gene: TRBJ1-5; CDR3nt: TGTGCCAGTAGTATAGATGGGGACAGGGGCTTCCCTAGCAATCAGCCCCAGCATTTT; CDR3aa: CASSIDGDRGFPSNQPQHF
d_gene: -; v_gene: TRBV29-1; abundance: -; j_gene: TRBJ2-1; CDR3nt: TGCAGCGTGGGGACTTTAAGCCCCCCTAACAATGAGCAGTTCTTC; CDR3aa: CSVGTLSPPNNEQFF
d_gene: -; v_gene: TRBV19; abundance: -; j_gene: TRBJ1-2; CDR3nt: TGTGCCAGTAGTACTTCGCGACTGCGCCTTACTAACTATGGCTACACCTTC; CDR3aa: CASSTSRLRLTNYGYTF
d_gene: -; v_gene: TRBV21-1; abundance: -; j_gene: TRBJ2-1; CDR3nt: TGTGCCAGCAATAGGAGGGGGCGCGACAATGAGCAGTTCTTC; CDR3aa: CASNRRGRDNEQFF
d_gene: -; v_gene: TRBV10-3; abundance: -; j_gene: TRBJ2-5; CDR3nt: TGTGCCATCAAGGGGATGGGAATCCCGGGAGAGACCCAGTACTTC; CDR3aa: CAIKGMGIPGETQYF
d_gene: TRBD2; v_gene: TRBV2; abundance: -; j_gene: TRBJ2-7; CDR3nt: TGTGCCAGCAGCAGGACTAGCGGGGACTACGAGCAGTACTTC; CDR3aa: CASSRTSGDYEQYF
d_gene: -; v_gene: TRBV27; abundance: -; j_gene: TRBJ1-1; CDR3nt: TGTGCCAGCAGTTTATTGGGAGTTGAAGCTTTCTTT; CDR3aa: CASSLLGVEAFF
d_gene: -; v_gene: TRBV19; abundance: -; j_gene: TRBJ1-2; CDR3nt: TGTGCCAGTAAGGCAGCGAACTATGGCTACACCTTC; CDR3aa: CASKAANYGYTF
d_gene: TRBD1; v_gene: TRBV9; abundance: -; j_gene: TRBJ1-1; CDR3nt: TGTGCCAGCAGCACACAGGGGATGAACACTGAAGCTTTCTTT; CDR3aa: CASSTQGMNTEAFF
d_gene: -; v_gene: TRBV6-6; abundance: -; j_gene: TRBJ1-1; CDR3nt: TGTGCCAGCAGTTACCCAGGGGCTACTGAAGCTTTCTTT; CDR3aa: CASSYPGATEAFF
d_gene: -; v_gene: TRBV4-1; abundance: -; j_gene: TRBJ2-7; CDR3nt: TGCGCCAGCGCTAAGGTGGGGCCAACCTACGAGCAGTACTTC; CDR3aa: CASAKVGPTYEQYF
d_gene: TRBD2; v_gene: TRBV30; abundance: -; j_gene: TRBJ2-1; CDR3nt: TGTGCCTGGAGTTTGGCTAGCGGGGAAAATGAGCAGTTCTTC; CDR3aa: CAWSLASGENEQFF
d_gene: TRBD2; v_gene: TRBV5-1; abundance: -; j_gene: TRBJ2-3; CDR3nt: TGCGCCAGCAGCTTACTAGCGGGGGCAGGAGATACGCAGTATTTT; CDR3aa: CASSLLAGAGDTQYF
d_gene: TRBD1; v_gene: TRBV18; abundance: -; j_gene: TRBJ1-3; CDR3nt: TGTGCCAGCTCACCCGGGACAGGGGGCGGAAACACCATATATTTT; CDR3aa: CASSPGTGGGNTIYF
d_gene: -; v_gene: TRBV27; abundance: -; j_gene: TRBJ2-7; CDR3nt: TGTGCCAGCAGTTTAGCTAGTACGTCCTACGAGCAGTACTTC; CDR3aa: CASSLASTSYEQYF
d_gene: -; v_gene: TRBV28; abundance: once; j_gene: TRBJ1-3; CDR3nt: TGTGCCAGCACCACTTGGGCAGGGGCAGTCAACTCTGGAAACACCATATATTTT; CDR3aa: CASTTWAGAVNSGNTIYF
d_gene: -; v_gene: TRBV6-5; abundance: -; j_gene: TRBJ1-2; CDR3nt: TGTGCCAGCAGTTCTCCGGCAGGCTATGGCTACACCTTC; CDR3aa: CASSSPAGYGYTF
d_gene: -; v_gene: TRBV19; abundance: few; j_gene: TRBJ1-2; CDR3nt: TGTGCCAGTAGTATGCGGGGGCAAGGCTACACCTTC; CDR3aa: CASSMRGQGYTF
d_gene: -; v_gene: TRBV14; abundance: -; j_gene: TRBJ1-2; CDR3nt: TGTGCCAGCAGCCAAGGGACAGCCTCTAACTATGGCTACACCTTC; CDR3aa: CASSQGTASNYGYTF
d_gene: -; v_gene: TRBV6-1; abundance: -; j_gene: TRBJ1-2; CDR3nt: TGTGCCAGCAGTGAATCGGGAGGGCCTTATGGCTACACCTTC; CDR3aa: CASSESGGPYGYTF
d_gene: TRBD1; v_gene: TRBV5-1; abundance: -; j_gene: TRBJ2-1; CDR3nt: TGCGCCAGCAGCCAGGGACAGACACACAATGAGCAGTTCTTC; CDR3aa: CASSQGQTHNEQFF
d_gene: -; v_gene: TRBV2; abundance: -; j_gene: TRBJ1-2; CDR3nt: TGTGCCAGCAGTGAGCAGGCGGGCCGACGTGGCTACACCTTC; CDR3aa: CASSEQAGRRGYTF
d_gene: TRBD2; v_gene: TRBV18; abundance: -; j_gene: TRBJ2-3; CDR3nt: TGTGCCAGCTCGCTCGAGGGACTAGCGGGAGGGCCCTACACAGATACGCAGTATTTT; CDR3aa: CASSLEGLAGGPYTDTQYF
d_gene: -; v_gene: TRBV5-1; abundance: -; j_gene: TRBJ1-4; CDR3nt: TGCGCCAGCAGCCCGGGGGGTGCTAATGAAAAACTGTTTTTT; CDR3aa: CASSPGGANEKLFF
d_gene: TRBD1; v_gene: TRBV5-1; abundance: -; j_gene: TRBJ2-1; CDR3nt: TGCGCCAGCAGCAAAATCGGACAGGACCCCTACAATGAGCAGTTCTTC; CDR3aa: CASSKIGQDPYNEQFF
d_gene: -; v_gene: TRBV10-1; abundance: -; j_gene: TRBJ1-3; CDR3nt: TGCGCCAGCAGTGAGTCGATTGCAGGGCCAATAAACACCATATATTTT; CDR3aa: CASSESIAGPINTIYF
d_gene: TRBD1; v_gene: TRBV2; abundance: -; j_gene: TRBJ2-1; CDR3nt: TGTGCCAGGACAGGGACAGGCGTGGGGAATGAGCAGTTCTTC; CDR3aa: CARTGTGVGNEQFF
d_gene: -; v_gene: TRBV9; abundance: -; j_gene: TRBJ1-3; CDR3nt: TGTGCCAGCAGCGTAGGGTCGGCGCGGAGTGGAAACACCATATATTTT; CDR3aa: CASSVGSARSGNTIYF
d_gene: -; v_gene: TRBV7-6; abundance: -; j_gene: TRBJ2-1; CDR3nt: TGTGCCAGCAGCTTGGTTCCCGGTATACCTCACAGTTACAATGAGCAGTTCTTC; CDR3aa: CASSLVPGIPHSYNEQFF
d_gene: TRBD1; v_gene: TRBV5-6; abundance: -; j_gene: TRBJ1-2; CDR3nt: TGTGCCAGCAGCCCACTCGGACAGGGGGGCTATGGCTACACCTTC; CDR3aa: CASSPLGQGGYGYTF
d_gene: -; v_gene: TRBV10-2; abundance: -; j_gene: TRBJ2-3; CDR3nt: TGCGCCAGCAGTGAGTCGACACACGGGAGAACCACAGATACGCAGTATTTT; CDR3aa: CASSESTHGRTTDTQYF
d_gene: -; v_gene: TRBV6-1; abundance: -; j_gene: TRBJ2-3; CDR3nt: TGTGCCAGCACCCCCCAGAACACAGATACGCAGTATTTT; CDR3aa: CASTPQNTDTQYF
d_gene: TRBD2; v_gene: TRBV27; abundance: -; j_gene: TRBJ2-7; CDR3nt: TGTGCCAGCAGTCCCCTAGCGGGAGCCTCCTACGAGCAGTACTTC; CDR3aa: CASSPLAGASYEQYF
d_gene: TRBD1; v_gene: TRBV19; abundance: -; j_gene: TRBJ1-6; CDR3nt: TGTGCCAGTAGCCTAGGGGGCATCGGTTCACCCCTCCACTTT; CDR3aa: CASSLGGIGSPLHF
d_gene: -; v_gene: TRBV7-9; abundance: -; j_gene: TRBJ2-4; CDR3nt: TGTGCCAGCAGCCAGCCGTCTAGCAAAAACATTCAGTACTTC; CDR3aa: CASSQPSSKNIQYF
d_gene: TRBD1; v_gene: TRBV19; abundance: -; j_gene: TRBJ2-7; CDR3nt: TGTGCCAGTAGTCCTGACAGGGGTGCCTACGAGCAGTACTTC; CDR3aa: CASSPDRGAYEQYF
d_gene: TRBD1; v_gene: TRBV16; abundance: -; j_gene: TRBJ2-7; CDR3nt: TGTGCCAGCAGCCAATCGAAGGCAGGGGGTACCTACGAGCAGTACTTC; CDR3aa: CASSQSKAGGTYEQYF
d_gene: -; v_gene: TRBV19; abundance: once; j_gene: TRBJ1-5; CDR3nt: TGTGCCAGTAGTATAGGGCGGTATAGCAATCAGCCCCAGCATTTT; CDR3aa: CASSIGRYSNQPQHF
d_gene: -; v_gene: TRBV6-1; abundance: -; j_gene: TRBJ2-7; CDR3nt: TGTGCCAGCAGTGAAGGAACTCTCCGAGGGGGCGAGCAGTACTTC; CDR3aa: CASSEGTLRGGEQYF
d_gene: -; v_gene: TRBV2; abundance: -; j_gene: TRBJ1-3; CDR3nt: TGTGCCAGCAGTGCGCCCGGAGGGGGGGAATCTGGAAACACCATATATTTT; CDR3aa: CASSAPGGGESGNTIYF
d_gene: TRBD1; v_gene: TRBV2; abundance: -; j_gene: TRBJ1-1; CDR3nt: TGTGCCAGCAGTGACCGGGACAGGAACACTGAAGCTTTCTTT; CDR3aa: CASSDRDRNTEAFF
d_gene: -; v_gene: TRBV19; abundance: -; j_gene: TRBJ1-4; CDR3nt: TGTGCCAGTAGAGGAATAGACAGGCCCAATGAAAAACTGTTTTTT; CDR3aa: CASRGIDRPNEKLFF
d_gene: TRBD1; v_gene: TRBV28; abundance: -; j_gene: TRBJ1-5; CDR3nt: TGTGCCAGCAGCCGAGGACAGGGTAGATTGCCGCCCCAGCATTTT; CDR3aa: CASSRGQGRLPPQHF
d_gene: TRBD1; v_gene: TRBV4-2; abundance: -; j_gene: TRBJ1-2; CDR3nt: TGTGCCAGCAGCCAAAAAGGCGGACAGGGGCGCGATGGCTACACCTTC; CDR3aa: CASSQKGGQGRDGYTF
d_gene: -; v_gene: TRBV28; abundance: once; j_gene: TRBJ2-7; CDR3nt: TGTGCCACCAGGGGCAGGGTCTACGAGCAGTACTTC; CDR3aa: CATRGRVYEQYF